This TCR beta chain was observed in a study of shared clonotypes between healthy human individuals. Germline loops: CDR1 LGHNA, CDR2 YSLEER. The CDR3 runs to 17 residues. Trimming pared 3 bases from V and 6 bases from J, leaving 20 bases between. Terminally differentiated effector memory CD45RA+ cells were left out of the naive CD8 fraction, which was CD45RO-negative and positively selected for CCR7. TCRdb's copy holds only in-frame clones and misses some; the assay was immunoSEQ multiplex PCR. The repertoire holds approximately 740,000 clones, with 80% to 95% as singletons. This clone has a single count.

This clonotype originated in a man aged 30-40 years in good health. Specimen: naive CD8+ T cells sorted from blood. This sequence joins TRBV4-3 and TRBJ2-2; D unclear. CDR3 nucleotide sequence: TGCGCCAGCAGCCACGTAATCGGCCCTGAGATAGCCGGGGAGCTGTTTTTT. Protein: CASSHVIGPEIAGELFF.